The source of this T cell receptor beta chain is a study of CD8 T cells in Susac syndrome. The RNA input was roughly 0.45 to 1 ug, and it was reverse transcribed with random hexamers. TCRdb fed the immunoSEQ multiplex PCR reads into MiXCR, producing one record per CDR3 protein. The sample lists about 180,000 distinct CDR3 sequences, 85% to 95% seen once, with 0.16% in the top ten. The multiple sclerosis control group comprised treatment-naive patients with stable or active relapsing-remitting disease. This sequence originates from a human donor with multiple sclerosis. The sample consisted of CD8+ T cells from PBMCs.

DNA of the CDR3: TGCAGTCAACGGACAGGGACCGGGGAGCTGTTTTTT. This encodes CSQRTGTGELFF. The V call is TRBV20-1, the J call TRBJ2-2, with 8 bases that match TRBD1. Germline V gene lookup returns CDR1 DFQATT and CDR2 SNEGSKA (reference sequence). V shed 8 bases, J shed 5 bases, and the junction held 4 bases outside the gene matches. The CDR3 loop spans 12 amino acids.